This TCR beta chain is drawn from a study of shared clonotypes between healthy human individuals. The length of the CDR3 is 14 residues. The germline V gene encodes CDR1 SGHTA and CDR2 FQGNSA. Trimming removed 5 bases at V and 1 base at J, with 12 bases between. Donors comprised only Caucasian adults living in Nashville, Tennessee. Researchers ran the assay at a deep level. Unsorted PBMC DNA underwent sequencing on ten immunoSEQ deep assay plates. TCRdb's table, derived via immunoSEQ multiplex PCR, lists solely in-frame clones and lacks some. The data contain over 400,000 clones, more than 75% of them singletons.

Material: PBMCs. This TCR was sampled from a middle-aged woman in good health. Some clones in this sample may be carry-over from other donors' samples. The chain combines TRBV7-2 with TRBJ2-7, with TRBD2 as a possible D gene (5 bases). In DNA form, the CDR3 reads TGTGCCAGCAGCCGTGCAGCGGAATCCTACGAGCAGTACTTC. This gives the protein CASSRAAESYEQYF. Filled out from reference TRBV7-2 and TRBJ2-7, the complete variable domain reads GAGVSQSPSNKVTEKGKDVELRCDPISGHTALYWYRQSLGQGLEFLIYFQGNSAPDKSGLPSDRFSAERTGGSVSTLTIQRTQQEDSAVYLCASSRAAESYEQYFGPGTRLTVT.